This record covers a single TCR beta chain. What it binds is not known. Next came a second PCR, run for about 6 to 12 cycles, which used a sample-barcoded 5' primer along with a J-beta primer mix. TCRdb redid the calling of the 5' RACE reads with MiXCR, one entry per CDR3 protein. The repertoire consists of about 580,000 distinct CDR3 sequences, with around 48% occurring once and the leading ten covering about 26%. This sample is part of a study of blood T cells in healthy people across ages. The overall study: The capture of about one barcoded beta molecule per two T cells was achieved by template switching.

The study recruited healthy Caucasian donors from Russia who were aged about 6 to 95. The CDR3 sequence is 15 residues long. Per the germline V gene, CDR1 is MNHNY and CDR2 is SVGAGI (reference sequence). Between the trimmed V and J ends, which lost 0 bases and 3 bases, there was a span of 12 bases. Study-level points and caveats: Long-lived donors had more naive CD4+ cells and higher diversity than aged donors. Unsorted PBMCs ruled out conclusive naive versus antigen-experienced comparison.

The chain links TRBV6-6 to TRBJ2-7, with D perhaps matching TRBD2 (5 bases). The origin of this receptor is a man of 80 years or more in good health. Specimen: blood. The CDR3 sequence is CASSYSLLADYEQYF. Written as DNA, the CDR3 is TGTGCCAGCAGTTACTCATTGCTAGCCGACTACGAGCAGTACTTC.